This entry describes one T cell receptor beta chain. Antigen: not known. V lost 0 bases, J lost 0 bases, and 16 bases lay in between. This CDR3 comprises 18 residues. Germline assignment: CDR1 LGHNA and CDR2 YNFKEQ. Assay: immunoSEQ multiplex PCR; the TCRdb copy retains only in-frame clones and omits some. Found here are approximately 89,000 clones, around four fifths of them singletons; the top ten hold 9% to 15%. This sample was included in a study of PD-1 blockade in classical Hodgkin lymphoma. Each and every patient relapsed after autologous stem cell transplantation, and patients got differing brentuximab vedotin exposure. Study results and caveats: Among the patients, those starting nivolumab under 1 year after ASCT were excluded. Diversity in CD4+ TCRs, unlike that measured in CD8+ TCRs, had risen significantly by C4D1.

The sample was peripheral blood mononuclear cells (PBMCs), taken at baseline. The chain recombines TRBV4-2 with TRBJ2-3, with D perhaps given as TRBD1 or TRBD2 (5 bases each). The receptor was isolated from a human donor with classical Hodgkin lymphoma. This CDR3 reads CASSQDRGSATSTDTQYF. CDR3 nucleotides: TGTGCCAGCAGCCAAGATCGGGGCTCGGCGACTAGCACAGATACGCAGTATTTT.